The source of this T cell receptor (beta chain) is a study of T-cell reconstitution after alpha-beta-depleted transplantation in children. Only a few counts were recorded for this clonotype. V lost 5 bases and J 4 bases, leaving 17 bases between the germline ends. This CDR3 is 16 amino acids long. A library of TCRbeta sequences, prepared with unique molecular identifiers, was generated. A single record per CDR3 protein comes from TCRdb applying MiXCR to the PCR reads. Altogether fewer than 550,000 distinct CDR3 sequences are present, roughly 15% being singletons, with the ten largest covering approximately 28%.

Sequenced here: PBMCs, mostly from graft donor cells, sampled 360 days after TCRalphabeta/CD19-depleted stem cell transplant. The chain joins TRBV12-3 or TRBV12-4 to TRBJ2-2; D is uncertain. The clonotype originates from a boy under two years old who had a stem cell transplant for Wiskott-Aldrich syndrome, so the T cells may come from the graft donor. CDR3 sequence reads: CASSLSTLFPTGELFF. The CDR3 DNA follows: TGTGCCAGCAGTCTCTCGACCCTCTTTCCCACCGGGGAGCTGTTTTTT.